This T cell receptor (beta chain) emerged from a study of blood T cell repertoires in COVID-19. The wider study: Acute and convalescent COVID-19 specimens originated in the United States, Italy and Spain.

Germline V gives CDR1 GTSNPN, CDR2 SVGIG (reference sequence). This CDR3 is built from 14 residues. Trimming took off 0 bases at V and 8 bases at J, with 13 bases between the two ends. In the authors' methods: Counts of nucleated cells, estimated from reference gene primer amplification, were obtained. Clones were read by immunoSEQ multiplex PCR, and TCRdb kept only the in-frame ones, dropping some. That table gives V, J and clone size, and the DNA gave D and trimming. The table records about 150,000 clones, 84% of them present only once. V is TRBV30 and J is TRBJ1-4; a weak D match, TRBD1 (5 bases). Sequencing was performed on peripheral blood. The clonotype was recovered from a man between 65 and 85 years old with acute or convalescent COVID-19. The DNA of the CDR3 is TGTGCCTGGAGTGTCGGTCAGGGTAAGGAAAAACTGTTTTTT. It is translated as CAWSVGQGKEKLFF. Variable domain in full (rest from reference TRBV30 and TRBJ1-4): SQTIHQWPATLVQPVGSPLSLECTVEGTSNPNLYWYRQAAGRGLQLLFYSVGIGQISSEVPQNLSASRPQDRQFILSSKKLLLSDSGFYLCAWSVGQGKEKLFFGSGTQLSVL.